Here is one T cell receptor (beta chain) with its context. Its antigen is unknown. This entry is derived from a study of vaccination and CD4 T cells after COVID-19. Overall study: Blood was drawn a median 72 days post second dose, range 14 to 241.

CDR3 length: 14 amino acids. The V gene end was trimmed by 11 bases and the J gene end by 4 bases; junction bases not matched to a gene: 11. Sequenced with the Oncomine TCR Beta short-read assay was DNA taken from cultured CD4+ T cells. TCRdb reanalysed the PCR reads using MiXCR and keeps one entry per CDR3 protein. The sample lists some 7,000 distinct CDR3 sequences, roughly 31% occurring once. Study results and limitations: A median of approximately 90% of reactive clones, in convalescent patients, became evident only post-vaccination.

Treatment indicated: roughly 10-day PBMC culture with coronavirus spike peptide pools or control peptides (ViraFEST assay). The unexposed donor provided CD4+ T cells, which were taken before the COVID-19 pandemic (2011-2018). The receptor's source is a human donor in good health. The chain joins TRBV12-3 or TRBV12-4 to TRBJ1-2, with TRBD1 matching over 9 bases. Sequenced material: CD4+ T cells from blood, cultured in vitro. The CDR3 loop is CAVGQGKAAYGYTF. The CDR3 DNA reads as TGTGCCGTGGGACAGGGAAAGGCGGCCTATGGCTACACCTTC.